Presented here are 7 T cell receptor beta chains from one specimen sequenced in a study of shared clonotypes between healthy human individuals. Clones were read by immunoSEQ multiplex PCR, and TCRdb kept only the in-frame ones, dropping some. The sample includes under 1,100,000 clones, about 80% of them seen just once. Sequenced material: memory CD4+ T cells from PBMCs. Described subset: CD45RA-negative fraction. These receptors were collected from a man aged 18 to 35 in good health. Some clones in this sample may be carry-over from other donors' samples.

DNA for the CDR3: TGTGCCAGCAGCACCGGGGACCTCCGGGACACTGAAGCTTTCTTT. It yields the protein CASSTGDLRDTEAFF. The rearrangement links TRBV5-4 to TRBJ1-1; maybe TRBD1 (5 bases). This CDR3 is built from 15 residues. V lost 4 bases and J 3 bases, leaving 16 bases between the germline ends. The germline gives CDR1 SGHNT, CDR2 YYREEE (reference sequence).

The genes are TRBV11-1 and TRBJ1-2; D gene ambiguous. V was pared by 2 bases and J by 2 bases, with 15 bases between. CDR1 is SGHAT, CDR2 FQDESV, per germline (reference sequence). This CDR3 has 16 residues. CDR3 sequence (DNA): TGTGCCAGCAGCTTACTTACAAAGGGAGACAACTATGGCTACACCTTC. This codes for CASSLLTKGDNYGYTF.

This chain links TRBV28 with TRBJ1-2; D unclear. Germline CDR1 reads MDHEN; CDR2 reads SYDVKM. Trimming cost V 6 bases and J 4 bases, with 24 bases left between them. CDR3 length: 17 residues. CDR3 bases: TGTGCCAGCAGCTCTAGTCCTGGCCCCTCGAGATTCTATGGCTACACCTTC. Amino acids: CASSSSPGPSRFYGYTF.

The gene calls are TRBV30 and TRBJ1-4; D gene unclear. In germline, CDR1 is GTSNPN, CDR2 SVGIG (reference sequence). The V and J ends lost 4 bases and 0 bases respectively, with 12 bases between them. CDR3 length: 15 residues. The CDR3 sequence is CAWNTQQSTNEKLFF. For the CDR3, the DNA is TGTGCCTGGAATACGCAACAGTCAACTAATGAAAAACTGTTTTTT.

This clone was seen a single time. The chain employs TRBV7-8 and TRBJ2-2; 11 bases are shared with TRBD2. Per the germline V gene, CDR1 is SGHVS and CDR2 is FQNEAQ. The J segment lost 4 bases and the V segment lost 2 bases, leaving 15 bases of the junction unmatched. CDR3 length: 20 amino acids. This CDR3 is CASSLLGGSSGRVVTGELFF. Written as DNA, the CDR3 is TGTGCCAGCAGCTTACTCGGGGGGAGTAGCGGGAGGGTGGTCACCGGGGAGCTGTTTTTT.

The rearrangement links TRBV7-2 to TRBJ2-7, with 7 bases lining up with TRBD2. The V segment lost 4 bases and the J segment 0 bases; nucleotides outside the gene matches: 6. The CDR3 extends over 15 amino acids. Germline V gene lookup returns CDR1 SGHTA and CDR2 FQGNSA. The CDR3 spells CASSSSLAASYEQYF. Written as DNA, the CDR3 is TGTGCCAGCAGCTCATCGCTAGCGGCCTCCTACGAGCAGTACTTC.

The chain links TRBV5-1 to TRBJ2-7; 7 bases match TRBD1. Per germline, CDR1 SGHRS and CDR2 YFSETQ. The CDR3 extends over 15 amino acids. V dropped 1 base and J dropped 2; count of bases not matched to a gene: 6. Here the CDR3 reads CASSLSRGSPYEQYF. CDR3 bases: TGCGCCAGCAGCTTGTCCAGGGGGAGTCCCTACGAGCAGTACTTC.